This is a list of T cell receptor beta chains from one sample in a study of T-cell memory formation after mild COVID-19. TCRdb reprocessed the 5' RACE reads with MiXCR, giving one entry per CDR3 protein. In the table there are 45,000 to 65,000 distinct CDR3 sequences, over 7.5% of which are singletons. The sequenced sample was PBMCs or a T cell subset sorted from them (not recorded which). These receptors came from a man aged 18 to 30 who had mild COVID-19 (a few samples of this study predate the infection). Cell type and time point are not known. The CDR3 runs from the conserved cysteine through the conserved F or W. The order of the fields is V gene, J gene, clone size, D gene, CDR3 protein, CDR3 DNA. D genes are given only for firm matches. Clone size is not always given. Where it is, it says once, few, many or a class for expanded clones.

v_call: TRBV7-8
j_call: TRBJ1-2
clone_size: few
d_call: TRBD1
cdr3_aa: CASSLSSGTGGFGYTF
cdr3_nt: TGTGCCAGCAGCTTATCCTCCGGGACAGGGGGCTTCGGCTACACCTTC

v_call: TRBV2
j_call: TRBJ2-1
clone_size: .
d_call: TRBD2
cdr3_aa: CASSVDSGGYNEQFF
cdr3_nt: TGTGCCAGCAGTGTGGATAGCGGGGGCTACAATGAGCAGTTCTTC

v_call: TRBV4-3
j_call: TRBJ2-1
clone_size: many
d_call: TRBD2
cdr3_aa: CASSQDDPSIAGLAHNEQFF
cdr3_nt: TGCGCCAGCAGCCAAGACGACCCCAGCATAGCGGGCCTGGCACACAATGAGCAGTTCTTC

v_call: TRBV5-1
j_call: TRBJ1-5
clone_size: few
d_call: .
cdr3_aa: CASSFDGDQPQHF
cdr3_nt: TGCGCCAGCAGCTTCGATGGGGATCAGCCCCAGCATTTT

v_call: TRBV20-1
j_call: TRBJ2-2
clone_size: many
d_call: TRBD1
cdr3_aa: CSARDLRTGSTGELFF
cdr3_nt: TGCAGTGCTAGAGATCTCCGGACAGGGAGCACCGGGGAGCTGTTTTTT

v_call: TRBV4-3
j_call: TRBJ1-6
clone_size: .
d_call: TRBD1
cdr3_aa: CASSQGTGSPLHF
cdr3_nt: TGCGCCAGCAGCCAGGGGACAGGTTCACCCCTCCACTTT

v_call: TRBV5-1
j_call: TRBJ1-3
clone_size: .
d_call: .
cdr3_aa: CASSLNSEGNTIYF
cdr3_nt: TGCGCCAGCAGCTTGAACTCGGAGGGAAACACCATATATTTT

v_call: TRBV6-5
j_call: TRBJ2-1
clone_size: many
d_call: TRBD2
cdr3_aa: CASSYRSSGGAKSFF
cdr3_nt: TGTGCCAGCAGTTACCGGTCTAGCGGGGGGGCCAAGTCGTTCTTC

v_call: TRBV19
j_call: TRBJ2-1
clone_size: .
d_call: TRBD2
cdr3_aa: CASKLSGGIDNEQFF
cdr3_nt: TGTGCCTCTAAACTTAGCGGGGGGATCGACAATGAGCAGTTCTTC

v_call: TRBV6-5
j_call: TRBJ2-1
clone_size: .
d_call: TRBD2
cdr3_aa: CASSYASGGAHEQFF
cdr3_nt: TGTGCCAGCAGTTACGCTAGCGGGGGGGCACATGAGCAGTTCTTC

v_call: TRBV5-5
j_call: TRBJ1-5
clone_size: .
d_call: .
cdr3_aa: CASSSSNTFQPRHF
cdr3_nt: TGTGCCAGCAGCTCTAGTAATACCTTCCAGCCCCGGCATTTT

v_call: TRBV7-2
j_call: TRBJ1-2
clone_size: .
d_call: .
cdr3_aa: CASSLVGGGDGYTF
cdr3_nt: TGTGCCAGCAGCTTAGTTGGGGGAGGAGATGGCTACACCTTC

v_call: TRBV11-2
j_call: TRBJ2-7
clone_size: few
d_call: .
cdr3_aa: CASSLIYEQYF
cdr3_nt: TGTGCCAGCAGCCTAATCTACGAGCAGTACTTC

v_call: TRBV29-1
j_call: TRBJ2-3
clone_size: .
d_call: TRBD1
cdr3_aa: CSPVFGQGGDTQYF
cdr3_nt: TGCAGCCCGGTATTTGGACAGGGGGGAGATACGCAGTATTTT

v_call: TRBV11-2
j_call: TRBJ1-2
clone_size: few
d_call: .
cdr3_aa: CASSLEQGRGYGYTF
cdr3_nt: TGTGCCAGCAGCTTAGAGCAGGGCCGGGGTTATGGCTACACCTTC

v_call: TRBV5-1
j_call: TRBJ2-1
clone_size: many
d_call: .
cdr3_aa: CASRAGAGEWNEQFF
cdr3_nt: TGCGCCAGCAGGGCTGGGGCAGGGGAGTGGAATGAGCAGTTCTTC

v_call: TRBV5-5
j_call: TRBJ1-3
clone_size: few
d_call: .
cdr3_aa: CASSSTRSGNTIYF
cdr3_nt: TGTGCCAGCAGCTCGACACGCTCTGGAAACACCATATATTTT

v_call: TRBV6-5
j_call: TRBJ2-2
clone_size: .
d_call: .
cdr3_aa: CASRAGGPTGELFF
cdr3_nt: TGTGCCAGCAGAGCCGGGGGGCCCACCGGGGAGCTGTTTTTT

v_call: TRBV6-7
j_call: TRBJ2-3
clone_size: few
d_call: .
cdr3_aa: CASSYSSRTSTDTQYF
cdr3_nt: TGTGCCAGCAGTTACTCGAGCAGGACTAGCACAGATACGCAGTATTTT

v_call: TRBV4-3
j_call: TRBJ2-1
clone_size: many
d_call: .
cdr3_aa: CASSQDAVSYNEQFF
cdr3_nt: TGCGCCAGCAGCCAAGATGCAGTTTCCTACAATGAGCAGTTCTTC

v_call: TRBV11-2
j_call: TRBJ2-5
clone_size: .
d_call: TRBD1
cdr3_aa: CASSPGQGLETQYF
cdr3_nt: TGTGCCAGCAGCCCGGGACAGGGCTTGGAGACCCAGTACTTC

v_call: TRBV28
j_call: TRBJ2-3
clone_size: few
d_call: TRBD1
cdr3_aa: CASSDGTGVAWGLF
cdr3_nt: TGTGCCAGCAGTGACGGGACAGGGGTGGCGTGGGGTCTTTTT

v_call: TRBV5-1
j_call: TRBJ2-6
clone_size: many
d_call: .
cdr3_aa: CASSFDPSGANVLTF
cdr3_nt: TGCGCCAGCAGCTTCGACCCCTCTGGGGCCAACGTCCTGACTTTC

v_call: TRBV27
j_call: TRBJ2-4
clone_size: .
d_call: TRBD1
cdr3_aa: CASGQGKIKNIQYF
cdr3_nt: TGTGCCAGCGGACAGGGTAAAATAAAAAACATTCAGTACTTC

v_call: TRBV24-1
j_call: TRBJ2-7
clone_size: few
d_call: .
cdr3_aa: CATSDFLGALYEQYF
cdr3_nt: TGTGCCACCAGTGACTTCTTGGGGGCCCTATACGAGCAGTACTTC

v_call: TRBV29-1
j_call: TRBJ1-2
clone_size: .
d_call: .
cdr3_aa: CSVVENYGYTF
cdr3_nt: TGCAGCGTTGTAGAAAACTATGGCTACACCTTC

v_call: TRBV20-1
j_call: TRBJ1-5
clone_size: few
d_call: .
cdr3_aa: CSARTTVRNQPQHF
cdr3_nt: TGCAGTGCTAGAACGACAGTCCGCAATCAGCCCCAGCATTTT

v_call: TRBV7-9
j_call: TRBJ1-1
clone_size: .
d_call: .
cdr3_aa: CASRPGEDTEAFF
cdr3_nt: TGTGCCAGCAGGCCAGGGGAGGACACTGAAGCTTTCTTT

v_call: TRBV5-1
j_call: TRBJ2-2
clone_size: few
d_call: TRBD2
cdr3_aa: CASSLPGGDTGELFF
cdr3_nt: TGCGCCAGCAGCCTACCGGGAGGGGACACCGGGGAGCTGTTTTTT

v_call: TRBV7-2
j_call: TRBJ2-2
clone_size: few
d_call: .
cdr3_aa: CASSFKIGGNTGELFF
cdr3_nt: TGTGCCAGCAGCTTTAAAATTGGGGGGAACACCGGGGAGCTGTTTTTT

v_call: TRBV20-1
j_call: TRBJ2-3
clone_size: .
d_call: .
cdr3_aa: CSALRRGHTDTQYF
cdr3_nt: TGCAGTGCCCTGCGGCGGGGGCACACAGATACGCAGTATTTT

v_call: TRBV5-4
j_call: TRBJ2-2
clone_size: .
d_call: .
cdr3_aa: CASSRDRGGELFF
cdr3_nt: TGTGCCAGCAGCCGGGACCGAGGCGGGGAGCTGTTTTTT

v_call: TRBV7-2
j_call: TRBJ1-1
clone_size: few
d_call: .
cdr3_aa: CASSLTVNTEAFF
cdr3_nt: TGTGCCAGCAGCTTAACGGTGAACACTGAAGCTTTCTTT

v_call: TRBV7-2
j_call: TRBJ2-7
clone_size: .
d_call: .
cdr3_aa: CASSHRVMDYEQYF
cdr3_nt: TGTGCCAGCAGCCACAGGGTTATGGACTACGAGCAGTACTTC

v_call: TRBV7-3
j_call: TRBJ2-3
clone_size: few
d_call: TRBD1
cdr3_aa: CASSLTTGPGGTDTQYF
cdr3_nt: TGTGCCAGCAGCTTAACGACAGGGCCGGGCGGCACAGATACGCAGTATTTT

v_call: TRBV7-3
j_call: TRBJ2-5
clone_size: .
d_call: TRBD2
cdr3_aa: CASSLNGGVETQYF
cdr3_nt: TGTGCCAGCAGCTTAAACGGGGGGGTGGAGACCCAGTACTTC

v_call: TRBV7-2
j_call: TRBJ1-6
clone_size: few
d_call: .
cdr3_aa: CASSLAGLDSPLHF
cdr3_nt: TGTGCCAGCAGCTTAGCAGGGCTGGATTCACCCCTCCACTTT

v_call: TRBV4-1
j_call: TRBJ2-5
clone_size: .
d_call: TRBD2
cdr3_aa: CASSQDINGGLQETQYF
cdr3_nt: TGCGCCAGCAGCCAAGATATTAACGGGGGGTTACAAGAGACCCAGTACTTC

v_call: TRBV27
j_call: TRBJ2-3
clone_size: many
d_call: TRBD1
cdr3_aa: CASSLWSARGQVISDTQYF
cdr3_nt: TGTGCCAGCAGTTTATGGTCGGCTCGGGGACAGGTTATTTCAGATACGCAGTATTTT